These 25 T cell receptor beta chains were all obtained from the same sample, sequenced in a study of T cell responses to AZD1222 COVID-19 vaccine. Assay used: immunoSEQ multiplex PCR; TCRdb lists only in-frame clones, some missing. The repertoire includes about 85,000 clones, roughly 85% of them detected once, and roughly 4.3% sits in the top ten. Source: peripheral blood, taken 28 days after the second AZD1222 dose. Receptor source: an adult who received the AZD1222 COVID-19 vaccine.

The chain carries TRBV4-2 and TRBJ1-1; D is unresolved. Germline loops: CDR1 LGHNA, CDR2 YNFKEQ. Trimming shortened V by 3 bases and J by 3 bases, and 8 bases separated the two germline ends. The CDR3 extends over 13 amino acids. CDR3 DNA sequence: TGTGCCAGCAGCCAGGGATTGGACACTGAAGCTTTCTTT. Encoded protein: CASSQGLDTEAFF.

V usage is TRBV14 and J usage is TRBJ2-3; TRBD2 agrees at 7 bases. V lost 3 bases and J lost 0; bases outside the gene matches: 0. Per germline, CDR1 SGHDN and CDR2 FVKESK. This CDR3 is built from 14 residues. CDR3 region: CASSQRESTDTQYF. The CDR3 nucleotides are TGTGCCAGCAGCCAGCGGGAGAGCACAGATACGCAGTATTTT.

The chain recombines TRBV2 with TRBJ2-6; D remains ambiguous. The CDR3 is made up of 16 amino acids. V was clipped by 8 bases and J by 0 bases, with 14 bases between them. CDR1 is SNHLY and CDR2 is FYNNEI in the germline V gene. The CDR3: CASVVGMLSGANVLTF. CDR3 DNA sequence: TGTGCCAGCGTCGTCGGAATGCTCTCTGGGGCCAACGTCCTGACTTTC.

The chain links TRBV27 to TRBJ1-2, with D perhaps matching TRBD1 (6 bases). This CDR3 is built from 15 residues. V lost 5 bases and J lost 3, with 16 bases in between. Per the germline V gene, CDR1 is MNHEY and CDR2 is SMNVEV (reference sequence). The chain's CDR3 is CASSPGGGPDYGYTF. As DNA, the CDR3 is TGTGCCAGCAGTCCGGGTGGGGGGCCCGACTATGGCTACACCTTC.

This chain connects TRBV12-3 or TRBV12-4 to TRBJ2-3, with unresolved D. There are 13 residues in the CDR3. V lost 5 bases and J 2 bases, leaving 8 bases between the germline ends. For the CDR3, the DNA is TGTGCCAGCAGTCCAATACTCACAGATACGCAGTATTTT. This gives the protein CASSPILTDTQYF.

This clone was observed once. This rearrangement joins TRBV9 to TRBJ2-1; 7 positions agree with TRBD2. CDR1 is SGDLS, CDR2 YYNGEE, per germline. The CDR3 runs 15 residues. V shed 0 bases, J shed 7 bases, and the junction held 7 bases outside the gene matches. The CDR3, as DNA: TGTGCCAGCAGCGTAGGGGAGGGTCGGTTTAATGAGCAGTTCTTC. Amino acid sequence: CASSVGEGRFNEQFF.

V and J are TRBV6-2 or TRBV6-3 and TRBJ2-2; 10 bases line up with TRBD2. In germline, CDR1 is MNHEY, CDR2 SVGEGT. Trimming cost V 2 bases and J 1 base; bases outside gene matches: 1. This CDR3 is 16 amino acids long. Here the CDR3 reads CASSYRTSGNTGELFF. Here the CDR3 DNA reads TGTGCCAGCAGTTACAGGACTAGCGGGAACACCGGGGAGCTGTTTTTT.

The chain uses TRBV14 and TRBJ1-1; D remains unclear. The CDR3 contains 13 residues. Germline assignment: CDR1 SGHDN and CDR2 FVKESK. V lost 0 bases to trimming and J lost 6 bases, with 8 bases between them. Written as DNA, the CDR3 is TGTGCCAGCAGCCAAGAATTGGGTTCTGAAGCTTTCTTT. Its protein is CASSQELGSEAFF. Full variable domain (rest looked up from reference TRBV14 and TRBJ1-1): EAGVTQFPSHSVIEKGQTVTLRCDPISGHDNLYWYRRVMGKEIKFLLHFVKESKQDESGMPNNRFLAERTGGTYSTLKVQPAELEDSGVYFCASSQELGSEAFFGQGTRLTVV.

This rearrangement joins TRBV6-5 to TRBJ1-4; D is unresolved. Germline-derived CDR1 and CDR2 are MNHEY and SVGAGI. V lost 4 bases to trimming and J lost 1 base, with 7 bases between them. This CDR3 is 14 amino acids long. The CDR3 loop reads CASSLWGTNEKLFF. The CDR3 coding sequence is TGTGCCAGCAGTTTGTGGGGAACTAATGAAAAACTGTTTTTT.

This chain links TRBV18 with TRBJ1-2; D is ambiguous. CDR3 length equals 15 residues. Trimming took 0 bases from V and 5 from J, leaving 13 bases between them. The germline V gene encodes CDR1 KGHSH and CDR2 LQKENI. The CDR3 DNA reads TGTGCCAGCTCACCACCGGGAGGTGCCCCTTATGGCTACACCTTC. Translated: CASSPPGGAPYGYTF.

This clone was observed a single time. The V gene is TRBV27, the J gene TRBJ2-2, with 10 bases identical to TRBD1. CDR1 is MNHEY, CDR2 SMNVEV, per germline (reference sequence). J lost 6 bases, V lost 3 bases, and 1 base had no gene match. This CDR3 spans 14 amino acids. The CDR3 DNA follows: TGTGCCAGCAGTTTCGGACAGGGGGCCGGGGAGCTGTTTTTT. Translated, it gives CASSFGQGAGELFF.

CDR3 loop: CASSAGGETQYF. For the CDR3, the DNA is TGTGCCAGCAGCGCAGGGGGGGAGACCCAGTACTTC. V usage is TRBV9 and J usage is TRBJ2-5, with D possibly TRBD1 on 7 matching bases. Germline V gene data show CDR1 as SGDLS and CDR2 as YYNGEE. This CDR3 comprises 12 residues. Trimming cost V 3 bases and J 5 bases, with 8 bases left between them.

The rearrangement joins TRBV15 to TRBJ1-5, with 7 bases that match TRBD1. Per the germline V gene, CDR1 is LNHNV and CDR2 is YYDKDF (reference sequence). J was trimmed by 7 bases and V by 1 base; bases with no gene match: 7. The CDR3 consists of 15 residues. CDR3 protein: CATSRVKGAGQPQHF. In DNA, the CDR3 is TGTGCCACCAGCAGAGTAAAGGGGGCAGGGCAGCCCCAGCATTTT.

This sequence joins TRBV18 and TRBJ2-1; TRBD2 matches at 13 bases. After removal of 6 bases from V and 2 bases from J, the junction contained 7 bases not matched to a gene. Germline assignment: CDR1 KGHSH and CDR2 LQKENI. This CDR3 contains 17 residues. The CDR3 protein is CASSQRTSGSTYNEQFF. The CDR3 coding sequence is TGTGCCAGCTCCCAAAGGACTAGCGGGAGTACCTACAATGAGCAGTTCTTC.

CDR3 coding DNA: TGCGCCAGCAGCCAAGAGGGCAGGGGAAAAAACATTCAGTACTTC. This encodes CASSQEGRGKNIQYF. This chain connects TRBV4-3 to TRBJ2-4, with D perhaps matching TRBD1 (6 bases). The germline V gene encodes CDR1 LGHNA and CDR2 YSLEER. This CDR3 is 15 amino acids long. V was pared by 0 bases and J by 4 bases, with 10 bases between.

This chain connects TRBV5-6 to TRBJ2-5; 8 nucleotides line up with TRBD2. The CDR3 sequence is 16 residues long. The V gene end was trimmed by 4 bases and the J gene end by 7 bases; junction bases not matched to a gene: 15. CDR1 is SGHDT and CDR2 is YYEEEE in the germline V gene. DNA of the CDR3: TGTGCCAGCAGCCCCCCGACGGGGGGGGCGGTTGGGACCCAGTACTTC. As protein: CASSPPTGGAVGTQYF.

The chain carries TRBV2 and TRBJ2-7, with D perhaps matching TRBD1 (6 bases). The V and J ends lost 3 bases and 6 bases respectively, with 9 bases between them. The CDR3 consists of 12 residues. Germline V gene lookup returns CDR1 SNHLY and CDR2 FYNNEI. CDR3 coding DNA: TGTGCCAGCAGTGACAGGGGCTTCGAGCAGTACTTC. Its translation: CASSDRGFEQYF. Filled out from reference TRBV2 and TRBJ2-7, the complete variable domain reads EPEVTQTPSHQVTQMGQEVILRCVPISNHLYFYWYRQILGQKVEFLVSFYNNEISEKSEIFDDQFSVERPDGSNFTLKIRSTKLEDSAMYFCASSDRGFEQYFGPGTRLTVT.

The rearrangement uses TRBV5-4 and TRBJ2-1; D uncertain. The germline CDR1 and CDR2 sequences are SGHNT and YYREEE (reference sequence). CDR3 size: 15 residues. The V end was cut by 4 bases, the J end by 0 bases, with 11 bases between. CDR3 sequence reads: CASSAAQSSYNEQFF. The CDR3, as DNA: TGTGCCAGCAGCGCGGCACAGAGCTCCTACAATGAGCAGTTCTTC.

This clone occurred once. This chain connects TRBV5-1 to TRBJ2-1; either TRBD1 or TRBD2 may supply D (6 bases each). V was shortened by 5 bases and J by 9 bases, with 18 bases between the two germline ends. This CDR3 spans 14 amino acids. The germline gives CDR1 SGHRS, CDR2 YFSETQ. The CDR3 loop reads CASSELAGVGEQFF. CDR3 DNA: TGCGCCAGCAGTGAACTAGCAGGGGTAGGTGAGCAGTTCTTC.

CDR3 DNA: TGCAGCGTTGCCGGGGGAAGAGCCTACGAGCAGTACTTC. This translates into CSVAGGRAYEQYF. This chain joins TRBV29-1 and TRBJ2-7; D may be TRBD2 (6 bases). The CDR3 is 13 amino acids. Deletions cut 4 bases from V and 2 bases from J, with 12 bases between. In germline, CDR1 is SQVTM, CDR2 ANQGSEA.

This chain links TRBV28 with TRBJ2-7, with D perhaps assigned TRBD1 or TRBD2 (6 bases each). The CDR3 runs to 12 residues. The ends were cut back, 7 bases at V and 7 bases at J, with 14 bases in the middle. The V gene's germline CDR1 is MDHEN and CDR2 SYDVKM. CDR3 nucleotide sequence: TGTGCCAGCACCCAGCAAGGGGGGGAGCAGTACTTC. Amino acids: CASTQQGGEQYF. Together with reference TRBV28 and TRBJ2-7, the CDR3 gives the full variable domain: DVKVTQSSRYLVKRTGEKVFLECVQDMDHENMFWYRQDPGLGLRLIYFSYDVKMKEKGDIPEGYSVSREKKERFSLILESASTNQTSMYLCASTQQGGEQYFGPGTRLTVT.

The V call is TRBV30, the J call TRBJ1-1, with D perhaps TRBD1 (5 bases). In germline, CDR1 is GTSNPN, CDR2 SVGIG (reference sequence). V dropped 2 bases and J dropped 4 bases, with 20 bases sitting between them. CDR3 length equals 16 residues. CDR3 DNA: TGTGCCTGGAGTTCCGCCCGACTTGCGAGGGGCACTGAAGCTTTCTTT. Protein product: CAWSSARLARGTEAFF.

V gene TRBV19 combines with J gene TRBJ2-2; TRBD1 matches at 8 bases. The ends lost 4 bases at V and 0 bases at J; junction bases unmatched: 4. The germline CDR1 and CDR2 sequences are LNHDA and SQIVND (reference sequence). This CDR3 has 16 amino acids. The CDR3 region has the DNA TGTGCCAGTAGTAGGAAACAGGGGGCGAACACCGGGGAGCTGTTTTTT. Its protein is CASSRKQGANTGELFF. The complete variable domain, with remaining parts taken from reference TRBV19 and TRBJ2-2, reads DGGITQSPKYLFRKEGQNVTLSCEQNLNHDAMYWYRQDPGQGLRLIYYSQIVNDFQKGDIAEGYSVSREKKESFPLTVTSAQKNPTAFYLCASSRKQGANTGELFFGEGSRLTVL.

The chain uses TRBV6-2 or TRBV6-3 and TRBJ1-2; no reliable D call. The CDR3 covers 13 residues. Germline assignment: CDR1 MNHEY and CDR2 SVGEGT. Trimming removed 4 bases at V and 5 bases at J, with 11 bases between. The CDR3 coding sequence is TGTGCCAGCAGTTTCACCGGAGTATATGGCTACACCTTC. The encoded protein is CASSFTGVYGYTF.

The chain is built from TRBV29-1 and TRBJ1-2, with 7 bases that match TRBD1. CDR3 length: 12 amino acids. The germline V gene has CDR1 SQVTM and CDR2 ANQGSEA. V trimming: 3 bases; J trimming: 4 bases; junction bases outside the gene matches: 2. CDR3: CSVDAGGYGYTF. The CDR3, as DNA: TGCAGCGTTGATGCAGGGGGCTATGGCTACACCTTC.